The clone carrying this TCR beta chain was seen many times. Antigen unknown. These data come from a study of T cell repertoires in cytomegalovirus infection. TCRdb analysed the reads with MiXCR anew, one entry per CDR3 protein. The repertoire has approximately 200,000 distinct CDR3 sequences, roughly 27% of them found once; the top ten carry 31%. V was trimmed by 5 bases and J by 4 bases, leaving 15 bases between them. The CDR3 contains 15 residues. Germline V gene data show CDR1 as SGHVS and CDR2 as FNYEAQ. Findings of the study overall: Clonotype analysis showed dominance of the ex vivo response by HLA-C-restricted CMV-specific TCR beta clonotypes.

The sequencing sample was made of PBMCs. The origin of this receptor is a human donor in good health (CMV status not recorded). Some clones in this sample may be carry-over from other donors' samples. The rearrangement uses TRBV7-6 and TRBJ1-3; the D is unclear. DNA for the CDR3: TGTGCCAGCAGCCCTACGGGTCCGGGAGGAAACACCATATATTTT. Encoded protein: CASSPTGPGGNTIYF. Complete variable domain (other parts from reference TRBV7-6 and TRBJ1-3): GAGVSQSPRYKVTKRGQDVALRCDPISGHVSLYWYRQALGQGPEFLTYFNYEAQQDKSGLPNDRFSAERPEGSISTLTIQRTEQRDSAMYRCASSPTGPGGNTIYFGEGSWLTVV.